These 3 T cell receptor beta chains were sequenced from one sample in a study of technical replicates of blood from four donors. Clones were read by immunoSEQ multiplex PCR, and TCRdb kept only the in-frame ones, dropping some. This table holds some 76,000 clones, roughly 94% found once. Material for sequencing was T cells isolated from PBMCs. These receptors originate from a human donor in good health.

This chain uses TRBV4-1 with TRBJ2-7; D may be TRBD2 (5 bases). The V end lost 3 bases, the J end lost 1 base, and 7 bases lay between the germline ends. The CDR3 is 13 amino acids. Germline lookup yields CDR1 MGHRA and CDR2 YSYEKL. CDR3 bases: TGCGCCAGCAGCCAGCGGGTTTCCTACGAGCAGTACTTC. Amino acid sequence: CASSQRVSYEQYF.

This chain connects TRBV5-1 to TRBJ2-7, with 12 bases matching TRBD1. The CDR3 runs to 15 residues. Germline V lookup: CDR1 SGHRS, CDR2 YFSETQ. V lost 2 bases to trimming and J lost 3 bases; unmatched junction nucleotides: 3. The CDR3 spells CASSFGTGGDYEQYF. CDR3 in DNA: TGCGCCAGCAGCTTCGGGACAGGGGGCGACTACGAGCAGTACTTC.

This sequence joins TRBV25-1 and TRBJ2-1, with a possible D match to TRBD2 (6 bases). The V gene's germline CDR1 is MGHDK and CDR2 SYGVNS. Trimming shortened V by 3 bases and J by 3 bases, and 15 bases separated the two germline ends. This CDR3 spans 16 amino acids. CDR3 DNA sequence: TGTGCCAGCAGTGAGTTTAGCGGACCCAACTACAATGAGCAGTTCTTC. This encodes CASSEFSGPNYNEQFF.